This T cell receptor beta chain was sequenced during a study of high-grade serous ovarian cancer treatment subgroups (TCRdb year 2021). Turning to the overall study: On average, sequencing produced approximately 14,000 reads and under 8,500 unique TCR beta rearrangements for each sample. Each patient contributed one primary tumor and two metastatic tumor samples, giving some 97 samples in total. Of the roughly 30 patients in the cohort, around 10 had no residual disease after primary surgery (R0), around 10 were excellent NACT responders, and around 10 were poor NACT responders. TCR beta repertoires were profiled in patients with high-grade serous ovarian cancer who were grouped, under a laparoscopic triage algorithm, by complete gross resection or by neoadjuvant chemotherapy response. Beyond this particular receptor, the publication reports: Tumors from the same patient had repertoire similarity ranging from 0.11 to 0.79, while tumors from different patients showed almost no similarity. The TCR repertoire analyses centered on CDR3, and CDR1 and CDR2 were not analyzed. Bulk tumor TCR sequencing lacked spatial information, limiting insight into HGSC tumor complexity and diversity. Neoantigen level correlated positively with TCR clonal relatedness, and copy number variation and mutation load from whole-genome sequencing showed a positive trend with TCR clonal relatedness.

High-throughput TCR profiling via ImmunoSEQ was performed on the 90 or so tumor samples. In the source study's methods: Richness (unique productive sequences), clonality, evenness and relatedness were included as repertoire diversity metrics, and similarity between samples was assessed with the Bhattacharyya coefficient. A sensitivity analysis that removed TCRs with fewer than two reads produced consistent conclusions. What TCRdb holds here is the immuneACCESS table cut down to in-frame rearrangements. Part of the clones is not present; checked against another copy, under half of the missing clones reflect an unresolved V gene, and the others are unexplained. The DNA was the basis for D and trimming; V, J and clone size are from that table. This sample holds 1,500 to 2,500 clones; more than 60% were observed only once. The biggest ten clones account for less than 20% of the sample. The CDR3 contains 15 residues, cysteine and phenylalanine counted. CDR3 DNA is the only sequence kept; it has 45 bases, read in frame from the first base. From V the trimming removes 5 bases and from J it removes 5 bases, while the gene matches leave 8 bases of the junction unaccounted for. The germline V gene encodes CDR1 SEHNR and CDR2 FQNEAQ (reference sequence).

The tumor samples were collected prior to definitive surgery or chemotherapy. Genomic DNA was extracted by the MD Anderson Biospecimen Extraction Resource, and TCR sequencing was done by the MD Anderson Cancer Genomics Laboratory. This clone came up a few times. What antigen it recognizes has not been identified. Qualities for individual bases were not recorded, and no much larger clone is one base off. This clonotype was obtained from a human donor with high-grade serous ovarian cancer. Sequenced input: tumor tissue. The chain joins TRBV7-9 to TRBJ1-1; TRBD1 fits 10 bases in the junction. The DNA sequence is given as TGTGCCAGCAGCAACCCGACAGGGGGCGCGACTGAAGCTTTCTTT. Translated, this gives CASSNPTGGATEAFF.